This T cell receptor beta chain was obtained from a study of cytomegalovirus exposure and HLA in healthy donors. V shed 6 bases, J shed 6 bases, and the junction held 7 bases outside the gene matches. This CDR3 spans 13 amino acids. Germline V gene lookup returns CDR1 SGDLS and CDR2 YYNGEE. Assay used: immunoSEQ multiplex PCR; TCRdb lists only in-frame clones, some missing. This sample yields 90,000 to 150,000 clones, of which roughly 90% are seen a single time; 6% to 7% belongs to the top ten. These donors were members of the roughly 120-subject validation cohort, a group separate from the approximately 670-subject first cohort.

This TCR was sampled from a woman aged 18-29 years in good health and CMV-seropositive. Sequencing was performed on PBMCs. The chain joins TRBV9 to TRBJ1-2; 8 bases are a match to TRBD1. The CDR3 nucleotides are TGTGCCAGCAAGGACAGGGAAAGCGATGGCTACACCTTC. Translating gives CASKDRESDGYTF.